This is a list of T cell receptor beta chains from one sample in a study of cytomegalovirus exposure and HLA in healthy donors. The assay was immunoSEQ multiplex PCR, and TCRdb's table has in-frame clones only and misses some. The table has approximately 100,000 clones, 65% seen once. Material: PBMCs. All receptors derive from a man younger than 45 in good health and CMV-seropositive. The CDR3 runs from the conserved cysteine through the conserved F or W. Each record gives: clone size, V gene, J gene, D gene, CDR3 DNA, CDR3 protein. A D gene is named only where the DNA matches it firmly. Rows may omit the clone size; those that give it use once, few, many or a size class.

size: NA; V: TRBV6-1; J: TRBJ2-1; D: NA; DNA: TGTGCCAGCAGTGAAGAGGAGGAGGGTCCGTCGTTCTTC; CDR3: CASSEEEEGPSFF
size: NA; V: TRBV7-3; J: TRBJ2-3; D: NA; DNA: TGTGCCAGCAGCCAACAGGCCTCCACAGATACGCAGTATTTT; CDR3: CASSQQASTDTQYF
size: few; V: TRBV7-9; J: TRBJ2-7; D: TRBD2; DNA: TGTGCCAGCAGCTTACTCCTAGCGGGGGCCACGGGGGACGAGCAGTACTTC; CDR3: CASSLLLAGATGDEQYF
size: NA; V: TRBV13; J: TRBJ2-1; D: NA; DNA: TGTGCCAGCAGCCCGAGCTACAATGAGCAGTTCTTC; CDR3: CASSPSYNEQFF
size: NA; V: TRBV5-1; J: TRBJ1-1; D: NA; DNA: TGCGCCAGCAGCTTGGGCGGCTTGAACACTGAAGCTTTCTTT; CDR3: CASSLGGLNTEAFF
size: NA; V: TRBV10-3; J: TRBJ1-6; D: NA; DNA: TGTGCCATCAGTCCTGAGGTAGGAAATTCACCCCTCCACTTT; CDR3: CAISPEVGNSPLHF
size: NA; V: TRBV11-2; J: TRBJ2-5; D: TRBD1; DNA: TGTGCCAGCAGCTTCTACAGGGGGCGCCTGGGGGAGACCCAGTACTTC; CDR3: CASSFYRGRLGETQYF
size: NA; V: TRBV5-1; J: TRBJ1-3; D: NA; DNA: TGCGCCAGCAGCCCGGGGGGGGTTGGCTCTGGAAACACCATATATTTT; CDR3: CASSPGGVGSGNTIYF
size: NA; V: TRBV6-5; J: TRBJ2-3; D: TRBD2; DNA: TGTGCCACAGGACTAGCGGGGGGGACCGATACGCAGTATTTT; CDR3: CATGLAGGTDTQYF
size: NA; V: TRBV19; J: TRBJ1-1; D: NA; DNA: TGTGCCAGTAGTGCGGGCCGGGGCACTGAAGCTTTCTTT; CDR3: CASSAGRGTEAFF